Listed below are T cell receptor beta chains from one sample, sequenced in a study of cytomegalovirus exposure and HLA in healthy donors. TCRdb keeps only in-frame clones here, not all; method: immunoSEQ multiplex PCR. The sample has under 200,000 clones; approximately 80% are singletons. Material for sequencing was PBMCs. The receptors derive from a woman aged 40 to 55 in good health and CMV-seropositive. The CDR3 runs from the conserved cysteine through the conserved F or W. Fields, in order: CDR3 DNA, CDR3 protein, D gene, J gene, clone size, V gene. The D gene is left open where the match is weak. The size entry is marked missing in some rows and otherwise reads once, few, many or a size class.

TGTGCCAGCAGTCTCGTTGACTATGGCTACACCTTC | CASSLVDYGYTF | NA | TRBJ1-2 | NA | TRBV28
TGTGCCAGCAGTCGGCTAGCCGCCGGGGAGCTGTTTTTT | CASSRLAAGELFF | NA | TRBJ2-2 | NA | TRBV5-4
TGTGCCTGGAGTGCCGGGACAGGGATGGCCTTCAATCAGCCCCAGCATTTT | CAWSAGTGMAFNQPQHF | TRBD1 | TRBJ1-5 | NA | TRBV30
TGTGCCAGCAGCGGGGAGCGCAATCAGCCCCAGCATTTT | CASSGERNQPQHF | NA | TRBJ1-5 | NA | TRBV7-2
TGTGCCAGCTGGACGGGACAGGGGCGGTACACTGAAGCTTTCTTT | CASWTGQGRYTEAFF | TRBD1 | TRBJ1-1 | NA | TRBV27
TGCGCCAGCAGCCAAGTCGGGACTAGCGGTACAGATACGCAGTATTTT | CASSQVGTSGTDTQYF | TRBD2 | TRBJ2-3 | once | TRBV4-3
TGCGCCAGCAGCTTACCGGGACAGGGAGTAGGAGAAGCTTTCTTT | CASSLPGQGVGEAFF | TRBD1 | TRBJ1-1 | NA | TRBV5-1
TGTGCCAGCTCACCGGACAGCCAAAATGGCTACACCTTC | CASSPDSQNGYTF | NA | TRBJ1-2 | NA | TRBV18
TGTGCCAGCAGTGACCCGAGGGAGGAAGCTTTCTTT | CASSDPREEAFF | NA | TRBJ1-1 | few | TRBV2
TGCGCCACCAGGAGGGTCAGGGGAGACAATGAGCAGTTCTTC | CATRRVRGDNEQFF | NA | TRBJ2-1 | once | TRBV10-2
TGTGCCAGCTCACCTCAGGATACTAATGAAAAACTGTTTTTT | CASSPQDTNEKLFF | NA | TRBJ1-4 | NA | TRBV18
TGTGCCAGCAATTCGGCGACAGGGGCCTCCTACGAGCAGTACTTC | CASNSATGASYEQYF | TRBD1 | TRBJ2-7 | NA | TRBV28
TGTGCCAGCAGCACGAACAGCAATTCACCCCTCCACTTT | CASSTNSNSPLHF | NA | TRBJ1-6 | NA | TRBV28
TGTGCCAGCAGGGGGACAGGGGTAAGTCAGCCCCAGCATTTT | CASRGTGVSQPQHF | TRBD1 | TRBJ1-5 | NA | TRBV2
TGCAGCGTTGCCTGGACAGGAGAGGCCGAGCAGTACTTC | CSVAWTGEAEQYF | TRBD1 | TRBJ2-7 | NA | TRBV29-1
TGTGCCAGCAGCGTAGGGGGCGGGAGGGCCGACGAGCAGTACTTC | CASSVGGGRADEQYF | TRBD2 | TRBJ2-7 | NA | TRBV9
TGTGCCAGTAGTACACTGGACAGGGGAGCTAACTATGGCTACACCTTC | CASSTLDRGANYGYTF | TRBD1 | TRBJ1-2 | NA | TRBV19
TGTGCCAGCAGTAGGGGAAGGACAGGGGGCTGGGATGAGCAGTTCTTC | CASSRGRTGGWDEQFF | TRBD1 | TRBJ2-1 | once | TRBV7-9
TGCGCCAGCAGCTTGGGCCAGGCCACCGGGGAGCTGTTTTTT | CASSLGQATGELFF | NA | TRBJ2-2 | NA | TRBV5-1
TGTGCCAGCAGCTTACCTAGCGGGACCTACAATGAGCAGTTCTTC | CASSLPSGTYNEQFF | TRBD2 | TRBJ2-1 | NA | TRBV7-2
TGTTCCAGCAGCTCGCCGATCCCGGGACAGTCCTACGAGCAGTACTTC | CSSSSPIPGQSYEQYF | TRBD1 | TRBJ2-7 | NA | TRBV7-9
TGTGCCAGCAGCTTTGGAGGGAAGGATGAAAAACTGTTTTTT | CASSFGGKDEKLFF | NA | TRBJ1-4 | NA | TRBV7-9
TGTGCCATCTCTACGACAGGCGCGTCCTACGAGCAGTACTTC | CAISTTGASYEQYF | NA | TRBJ2-7 | NA | TRBV10-3
TGTGCCAGCAGCTTAGGCGGGGCACGTTCCTACGAGCAGTACTTC | CASSLGGARSYEQYF | NA | TRBJ2-7 | once | TRBV11-3
TGTGCCGGTCTCCGGGACAGGGGATTTCTTAACACCGGGGAGCTGTTTTTT | CAGLRDRGFLNTGELFF | TRBD1 | TRBJ2-2 | NA | TRBV30
TGTGCCAGCAGCGAAAGGTCGGGGTCCAAGCAGTACTTC | CASSERSGSKQYF | NA | TRBJ2-7 | NA | TRBV27
TGTGCCAGCAGCTTAGGACAGGGGGCGAACACTGAAGCTTTCTTT | CASSLGQGANTEAFF | TRBD1 | TRBJ1-1 | few | TRBV7-2